This TCR beta chain was sequenced in a study of blood T cell repertoires in COVID-19. TCRdb keeps only in-frame clones here, not all; method: immunoSEQ multiplex PCR. The sample shows about 170,000 clones, around 67% of them seen only once. The V end was cut by 7 bases, the J end by 5 bases, with 18 bases between. The CDR3 is 15 residues long. Germline CDR1 reads MDHEN; CDR2 reads SYDVKM. This chain joins TRBV28 and TRBJ1-5, with D possibly TRBD1 on 6 matching bases. Sequenced: peripheral blood. This TCR derives from a woman of 80 years or more with acute or convalescent COVID-19. This CDR3 is CASTSGGQTYQPQHF. DNA for the CDR3: TGTGCCAGCACCTCCGGAGGACAGACTTATCAGCCCCAGCATTTT.